What follows are 25 T cell receptor beta chains derived from one specimen sequenced in a study of cytomegalovirus exposure and HLA in healthy donors. The PCR made use of 60 Vbeta and 13 Jbeta primers. The table came from immunoSEQ multiplex PCR; TCRdb's copy has only in-frame clones and leaves some out. This table has over 200,000 clones, 77% appearing once. Sequencing was carried out using PBMCs. Receptors originate from a woman aged 60 to 75 in good health and CMV-seropositive.

The J gene is TRBJ2-5, the V gene TRBV21-1; TRBD1, the table's D call, lacks a check against the DNA. TRBV21-1 is a pseudogene segment. The length of the CDR3 is 14 residues. Here the CDR3 DNA reads TGTGCCAGCAGCAAAGTAGGCAGGGAAGAGACCCAGTACTTC. Encoded protein: CASSKVGREETQYF.

A word on this clone: Other DNA variants within this sample encode the same CDR3. The chain joins TRBV5-1 to TRBJ2-2, with a tentative D call TRBD2 (5 bases). Germline loops: CDR1 SGHRS, CDR2 YFSETQ. V was pared by 2 bases and J by 2 bases, with 7 bases between. This CDR3 region has 14 residues. CDR3 nucleotide sequence: TGCGCCAGCAGCTTCCGGGGAAACACCGGGGAGCTGTTTTTT. Its translation is CASSFRGNTGELFF.

The rearrangement links TRBV6-5 to TRBJ2-2; D is unresolved. Germline V CDR1 and CDR2: MNHEY, SVGAGI. The CDR3 is made up of 13 amino acids. The V end was cut by 5 bases, the J end by 5 bases, with 9 bases between. The CDR3 sequence: CASSQTKTGELFF. In DNA, the CDR3 is TGTGCCAGCAGTCAAACTAAGACCGGGGAGCTGTTTTTT.

The chain is built from TRBV20-1 and TRBJ1-2; D is ambiguous. The CDR3 contains 10 residues. CDR1 and CDR2 (germline): DFQATT, SNEGSKA (reference sequence). V was clipped by 4 bases and J by 10 bases, with 10 bases between them. CDR3 coding DNA: TGCAGTGCTATGGAGTTTGACTACACCTTC. As protein: CSAMEFDYTF.

The V gene is TRBV6-5, the J gene TRBJ2-7, with 7 positions matching TRBD1. V shed 8 bases and J 3 bases; nucleotides not matched to a gene: 4. Germline V CDR1 and CDR2: MNHEY, SVGAGI. The CDR3 length is 12 residues. Here the CDR3 DNA reads TGTGCCAGCCGGGACAGCAGCTACGAGCAGTACTTC. Protein: CASRDSSYEQYF.

This clone came up once. The chain links TRBV6-1 to TRBJ1-2; a weak D match, TRBD1 (5 bases). Trimming stripped 1 base from V and 2 bases from J, with 5 bases between. CDR3 size: 13 residues. Looked up from germline, CDR1 is MNHNS and CDR2 is SASEGT. This CDR3 is CASSEDRNYGYTF. As DNA, the CDR3 is TGTGCCAGCAGTGAAGACAGGAACTATGGCTACACCTTC.

The V gene is TRBV4-2, the J gene TRBJ2-3; 15 positions match TRBD2. This CDR3 has 20 amino acids. The trim removed 4 bases at V and 1 base at J, leaving 12 bases unmatched. CDR1 is LGHNA and CDR2 is YNFKEQ in the germline V gene. The CDR3: CASSPGTSGGPSSRTDTQYF. For the CDR3, the DNA is TGTGCCAGCAGCCCCGGGACTAGCGGGGGGCCTTCCTCCCGCACAGATACGCAGTATTTT.

The chain is built from TRBV11-2 and TRBJ1-1; no clear D gene. The CDR3 length is 11 residues. The V end was cut by 1 base, the J end by 8 bases, with 5 bases between. Germline V gene data show CDR1 as SGHAT and CDR2 as FQNNGV. CDR3 protein: CASSLVAEAFF. In nucleotides, the CDR3 is TGTGCCAGCAGCTTAGTAGCCGAAGCTTTCTTT. Full variable domain (remainder filled in from reference TRBV11-2 and TRBJ1-1): EAGVAQSPRYKIIEKRQSVAFWCNPISGHATLYWYQQILGQGPKLLIQFQNNGVVDDSQLPKDRFSAERLKGVDSTLKIQPAKLEDSAVYLCASSLVAEAFFGQGTRLTVV.

This chain links TRBV27 with TRBJ1-6, with D maybe TRBD1 (6 bases). The CDR3 extends over 14 amino acids. The V gene lost 7 bases and the J gene lost 10 bases, with 17 bases spanning the gap. Germline V gene data show CDR1 as MNHEY and CDR2 as SMNVEV (reference sequence). The CDR3 reads CASKWEGGGSPLHF. Written as DNA, the CDR3 is TGTGCCAGCAAATGGGAGGGGGGCGGATCACCCCTCCACTTT.

This chain links TRBV7-3 with TRBJ2-5, with 14 bases fitting TRBD2. The V segment lost 5 bases and the J segment 7 bases; nucleotides outside the gene matches: 3. Germline CDR1 SGHTA, CDR2 FQGTGA. This CDR3 is built from 14 residues. CDR3 DNA: TGTGCCAGCAGCCCCGGGACTAGCGGGGGGACCCAGTACTTC. Protein: CASSPGTSGGTQYF.

There are a few counts of this clone. CDR3 bases: TGTGCCAGCAGCTTTGGAGGGGCGGTGTGGACTGAAGCTTTCTTT. Residues: CASSFGGAVWTEAFF. This chain joins TRBV7-2 and TRBJ1-1; TRBD1 might be the D (5 bases). V was trimmed by 3 bases and J by 5 bases, leaving 16 bases between them. The V gene's germline CDR1 is SGHTA and CDR2 FQGNSA. The CDR3 consists of 15 residues. The full variable domain, in which reference TRBV7-2 and TRBJ1-1 provide the parts outside the CDR3, is GAGVSQSPSNKVTEKGKDVELRCDPISGHTALYWYRQSLGQGLEFLIYFQGNSAPDKSGLPSDRFSAERTGGSVSTLTIQRTQQEDSAVYLCASSFGGAVWTEAFFGQGTRLTVV.

This chain connects TRBV2 to TRBJ2-2; TRBD1 matches at 9 bases. The germline V gene encodes CDR1 SNHLY and CDR2 FYNNEI. The CDR3 consists of 14 residues. With V trimmed by 8 bases and J by 9 bases, 10 bases remained unmatched. CDR3 in amino acids: CASSGQGSYWELFF. As DNA, the CDR3 is TGTGCCAGCTCGGGACAGGGATCCTATTGGGAGCTGTTTTTT.

This sequence joins TRBV5-1 and TRBJ2-7; tentatively, D is TRBD1 (6 bases). V was trimmed by 3 bases and J by 0 bases, leaving 13 bases between them. Germline V lookup: CDR1 SGHRS, CDR2 YFSETQ. The CDR3 runs 15 residues. For the CDR3, the DNA is TGCGCCAGCAGCTCCGGGACATCGAGCTCCTACGAGCAGTACTTC. Translation gives CASSSGTSSSYEQYF.

The genes are TRBV7-8 and TRBJ1-1; D remains ambiguous. Trimming left V 1 base short and J 1 base short, with 7 bases between. Germline V CDR1 and CDR2: SGHVS, FQNEAQ. CDR3 length: 14 amino acids. Written as DNA, the CDR3 is TGTGCCAGCAGCTTAGGGCCCAGGAACACTGAAGCTTTCTTT. Translating it yields CASSLGPRNTEAFF.

The rearrangement joins TRBV30 to TRBJ2-5; 7 nucleotides align to TRBD2. The CDR3 consists of 18 residues. In germline, CDR1 is GTSNPN, CDR2 SVGIG (reference sequence). J gave up 11 bases and V 0 bases, and 24 bases lay outside the gene matches. The CDR3 region has the DNA TGTGCCTGGAGTGTACGAATTGGAGTGTGGGGTAATACGCGGGAGCAGTACTTC. Translated: CAWSVRIGVWGNTREQYF.

The CDR3 DNA reads as TGTGCCTGGGCCAGGGAAGGAGTGGAGACCCAGTACTTC. This encodes CAWAREGVETQYF. The chain employs TRBV30 and TRBJ2-5, with D maybe TRBD1 (5 bases). The CDR3 covers 13 residues. Per the germline V gene, CDR1 is GTSNPN and CDR2 is SVGIG (reference sequence). V was cut by 5 bases and J by 5 bases, with 15 bases left in between.

Concerning this clone: Sequence at one end of the junction differs from germline and may be a read error. Other nucleotide sequences in the sample specify the same CDR3. The chain recombines TRBV10-3 with TRBJ2-2; tentatively, D is TRBD2 (6 bases). The germline V gene encodes CDR1 ENHRY and CDR2 SYGVKD. CDR3 length: 15 residues. DNA for the CDR3: TGTGCCATCATGGAGGGAGGACGGAACACCGGGGAACTGTTTTTT. This translates into CAIMEGGRNTGELFF.

This clone came up a few times. The chain links TRBV30 to TRBJ2-5; 9 bases agree with TRBD1. V was clipped by 5 bases and J by 5 bases; unmatched bases: 9. From germline, CDR1 is GTSNPN and CDR2 SVGIG (reference sequence). CDR3 length equals 14 residues. CDR3 amino acids: CAWDPGQGGETQYF. CDR3 sequence (DNA): TGTGCCTGGGACCCGGGACAGGGAGGGGAGACCCAGTACTTC.

The chain has TRBV5-1 and TRBJ1-1; 8 nucleotides align to TRBD1. Trimming at V came to 1 base and at J to 7 bases, leaving 6 bases not matched to a gene. Germline V gene lookup returns CDR1 SGHRS and CDR2 YFSETQ. There are 14 residues in the CDR3. As DNA, the CDR3 is TGCGCCAGCAGCTTGAGACAGGGGTCCAGTGAAGCTTTCTTT. Its translation is CASSLRQGSSEAFF.

The rearrangement uses TRBV18 and TRBJ2-7; 7 nucleotides agree with TRBD1. Per germline, CDR1 KGHSH and CDR2 LQKENI. The CDR3 is 14 residues long. The V segment lost 5 bases and the J segment 1 base; nucleotides outside the gene matches: 5. CDR3 DNA: TGTGCCAGCTCAAGCAACAGGGGATCCTACGAGCAGTACTTC. This translates into CASSSNRGSYEQYF. Drawing the rest from reference TRBV18 and TRBJ2-7, the complete variable domain is NAGVMQNPRHLVRRRGQEARLRCSPMKGHSHVYWYRQLPEEGLKFMVYLQKENIIDESGMPKERFSAEFPKEGPSILRIQQVVRGDSAAYFCASSSNRGSYEQYFGPGTRLTVT.

The chain joins TRBV7-9 to TRBJ1-2; no firm D call. The length of the CDR3 is 13 residues. Germline CDR1 is SEHNR and CDR2 is FQNEAQ (reference sequence). The ends were cut back, 0 bases at V and 12 bases at J, with 14 bases in the middle. CDR3 residues: CASSLALEGYHTF. The CDR3, as DNA: TGTGCCAGCAGCTTAGCGTTAGAGGGTTATCACACCTTC.

The chain has TRBV21-1 and TRBJ2-5; the table's D call of TRBD1 was not tested on the DNA. TRBV21-1 is termed a pseudogene. The length of the CDR3 is 17 residues. The CDR3 spells CASSKGSEGPGGETQYF. CDR3 coding DNA: TGTGCCAGCAGCAAAGGGTCAGAGGGCCCAGGGGGAGAGACCCAGTACTTC.

This chain joins TRBV7-9 and TRBJ2-5; D might be TRBD2 (6 bases). The CDR3 is 15 residues long. The V and J ends lost 2 bases and 1 base respectively, with 11 bases between them. Germline CDR1 and CDR2: SEHNR and FQNEAQ (reference sequence). The DNA of the CDR3 is TGTGCCAGCAGCTTAAGTTCGGGGGTCCAAGAGACCCAGTACTTC. Translating gives CASSLSSGVQETQYF.

The rearrangement joins TRBV5-4 to TRBJ2-3, with 7 nucleotides matching TRBD2. Germline loops: CDR1 SGHNT, CDR2 YYREEE (reference sequence). Trimming cost V 2 bases and J 0 bases; bases outside gene matches: 9. The CDR3 spans 17 residues. The CDR3 coding sequence is TGTGCCAGCAGCTTACCGGGACTACTAAAGAGCACAGATACGCAGTATTTT. As protein: CASSLPGLLKSTDTQYF.

A few counts support this clone. This sequence joins TRBV10-3 and TRBJ1-4, with D possibly TRBD1 on 6 matching bases. Trimming removed 7 bases at V and 0 bases at J, with 6 bases between. The CDR3 length is 13 residues. Germline V CDR1 and CDR2: ENHRY, SYGVKD. The CDR3 reads CAIKGATNEKLFF. Here the CDR3 DNA reads TGTGCCATCAAGGGGGCAACTAATGAAAAACTGTTTTTT.